This T cell receptor (beta chain) was recorded in a study of T cell changes during pregnancy in multiple sclerosis (dated 2019 in TCRdb). About the investigation overall: The study examined how the T cell repertoire changed over the course of pregnancy in women with multiple sclerosis.

The library was obtained by the immunoSEQ multiplex PCR assay. TCRdb provides this immuneACCESS table in a form limited to in-frame rearrangements. Some clones are lacking; in checked studies, under half of them reflect an unresolved V gene, and why the rest are absent is not known. Within this sample are roughly 40,000 clones, with roughly 90% of them counted one time only. 10% to 15% of the sample lies in the top ten. Comment on this clone: Its recognized antigen is unknown. Base qualities are not provided; no much larger clone lies one nucleotide away.

The CDR3 has 14 amino acids, counting the end cysteine and phenylalanine. This entry keeps only the CDR3 DNA: 42 bases, framed from base 1. Here the chain combines TRBV21-1 and TRBJ1-5; the table's D call, TRBD1, has no DNA check behind it. TRBV21-1 is shown as a pseudogene. The TCR originated in a female donor with multiple sclerosis, enrolled in a pregnancy study. This specimen consisted of CD8+ T cells from peripheral blood mononuclear cells, obtained in the first trimester of pregnancy. The encoded CDR3 is CASSYRTGNQPQHF. The DNA is TGTGCCAGCAGCTATCGGACAGGGAATCAGCCCCAGCATTTT.